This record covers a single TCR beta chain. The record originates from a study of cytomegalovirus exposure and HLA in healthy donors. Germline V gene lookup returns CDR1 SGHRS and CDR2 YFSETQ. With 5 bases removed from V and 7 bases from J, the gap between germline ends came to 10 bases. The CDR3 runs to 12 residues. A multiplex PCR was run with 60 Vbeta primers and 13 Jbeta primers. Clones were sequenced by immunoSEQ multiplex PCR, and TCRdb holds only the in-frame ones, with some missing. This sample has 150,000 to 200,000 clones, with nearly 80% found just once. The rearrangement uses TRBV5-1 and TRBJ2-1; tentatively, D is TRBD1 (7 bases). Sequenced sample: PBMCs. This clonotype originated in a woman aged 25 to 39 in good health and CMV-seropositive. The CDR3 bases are TGCGCCAGCAGGACAGGGAGGAATGAGCAGTTCTTC. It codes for CASRTGRNEQFF.